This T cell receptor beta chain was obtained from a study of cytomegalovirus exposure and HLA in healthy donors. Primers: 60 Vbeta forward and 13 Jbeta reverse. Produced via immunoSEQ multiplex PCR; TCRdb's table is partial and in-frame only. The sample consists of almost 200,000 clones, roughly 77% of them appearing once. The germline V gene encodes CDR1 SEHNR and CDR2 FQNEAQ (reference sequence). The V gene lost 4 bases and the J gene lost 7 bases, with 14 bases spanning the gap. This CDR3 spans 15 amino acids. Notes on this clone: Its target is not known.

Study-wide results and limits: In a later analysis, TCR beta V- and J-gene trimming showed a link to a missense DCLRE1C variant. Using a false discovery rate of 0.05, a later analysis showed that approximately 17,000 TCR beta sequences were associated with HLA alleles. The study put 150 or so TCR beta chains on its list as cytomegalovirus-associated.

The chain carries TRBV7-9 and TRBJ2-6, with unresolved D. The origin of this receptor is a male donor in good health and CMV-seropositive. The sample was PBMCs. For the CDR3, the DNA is TGTGCCAGCAGCTACCTTGGGCCGCCTGCCAACGTCCTGACTTTC. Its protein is CASSYLGPPANVLTF.